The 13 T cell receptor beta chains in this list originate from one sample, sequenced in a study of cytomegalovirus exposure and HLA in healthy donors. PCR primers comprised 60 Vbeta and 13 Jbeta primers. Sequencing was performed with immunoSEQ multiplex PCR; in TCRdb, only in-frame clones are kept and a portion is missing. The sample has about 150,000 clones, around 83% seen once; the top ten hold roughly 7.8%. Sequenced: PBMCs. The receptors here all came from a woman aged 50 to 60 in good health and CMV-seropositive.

In DNA, the CDR3 is TGCAGCGTTATCTCCTGGGGCGTCCAAGAGACCCAGTACTTC. Translating gives CSVISWGVQETQYF. The chain carries TRBV29-1 and TRBJ2-5; a weak D match, TRBD1 (5 bases). Germline CDR1 and CDR2: SQVTM and ANQGSEA. V shed 5 bases and J shed 1 base, with 14 bases lying between them. The CDR3 sequence is 14 residues long.

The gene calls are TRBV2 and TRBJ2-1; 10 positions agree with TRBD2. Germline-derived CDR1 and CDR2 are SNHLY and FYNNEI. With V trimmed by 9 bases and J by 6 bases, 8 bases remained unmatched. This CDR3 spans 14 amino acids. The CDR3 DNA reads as TGTGCCAGTTGTGTGACTAGCGGGCCCAATGAGCAGTTCTTC. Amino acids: CASCVTSGPNEQFF.

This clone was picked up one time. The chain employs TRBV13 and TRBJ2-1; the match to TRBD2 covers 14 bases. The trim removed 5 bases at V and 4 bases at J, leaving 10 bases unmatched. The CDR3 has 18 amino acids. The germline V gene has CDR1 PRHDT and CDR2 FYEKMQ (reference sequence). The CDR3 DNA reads TGTGCCAGCAGCAGGCTCGGGACTAGCGGGAGTCTGTACAATGAGCAGTTCTTC. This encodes CASSRLGTSGSLYNEQFF.

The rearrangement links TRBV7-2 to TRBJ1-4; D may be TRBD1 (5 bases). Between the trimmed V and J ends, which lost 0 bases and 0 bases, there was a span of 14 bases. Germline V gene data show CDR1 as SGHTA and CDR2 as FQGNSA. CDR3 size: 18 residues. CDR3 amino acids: CASSLAEPGGATNEKLFF. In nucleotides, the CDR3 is TGTGCCAGCAGCTTAGCGGAGCCCGGAGGGGCAACTAATGAAAAACTGTTTTTT.

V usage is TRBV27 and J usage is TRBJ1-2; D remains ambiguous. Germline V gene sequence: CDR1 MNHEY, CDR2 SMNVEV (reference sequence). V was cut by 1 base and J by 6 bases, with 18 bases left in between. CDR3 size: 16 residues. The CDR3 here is CASSLYAPRMPHGYTF. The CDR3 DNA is TGTGCCAGCAGTTTATATGCCCCCAGGATGCCCCATGGCTACACCTTC.

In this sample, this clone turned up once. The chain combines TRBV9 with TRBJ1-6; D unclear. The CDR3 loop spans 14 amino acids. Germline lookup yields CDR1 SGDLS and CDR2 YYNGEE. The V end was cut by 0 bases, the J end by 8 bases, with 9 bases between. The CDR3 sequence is CASSVEEWYSPLHF. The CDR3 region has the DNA TGTGCCAGCAGCGTAGAAGAGTGGTATTCACCCCTCCACTTT.

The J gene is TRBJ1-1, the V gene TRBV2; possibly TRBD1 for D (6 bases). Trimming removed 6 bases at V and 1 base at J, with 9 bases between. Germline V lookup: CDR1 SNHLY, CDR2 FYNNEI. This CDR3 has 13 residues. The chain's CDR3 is CASRGHPNTEAFF. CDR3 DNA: TGTGCCAGCAGGGGACATCCGAACACTGAAGCTTTCTTT. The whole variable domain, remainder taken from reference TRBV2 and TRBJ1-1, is EPEVTQTPSHQVTQMGQEVILRCVPISNHLYFYWYRQILGQKVEFLVSFYNNEISEKSEIFDDQFSVERPDGSNFTLKIRSTKLEDSAMYFCASRGHPNTEAFFGQGTRLTVV.

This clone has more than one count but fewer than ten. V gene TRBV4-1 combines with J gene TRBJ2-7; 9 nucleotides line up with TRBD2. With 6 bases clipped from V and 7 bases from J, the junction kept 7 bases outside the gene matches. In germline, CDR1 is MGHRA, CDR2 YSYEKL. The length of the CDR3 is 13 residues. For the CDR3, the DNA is TGCGCCAGCAGACGAGCGGGAGGAGGTGAGCAGTACTTC. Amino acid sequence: CASRRAGGGEQYF.

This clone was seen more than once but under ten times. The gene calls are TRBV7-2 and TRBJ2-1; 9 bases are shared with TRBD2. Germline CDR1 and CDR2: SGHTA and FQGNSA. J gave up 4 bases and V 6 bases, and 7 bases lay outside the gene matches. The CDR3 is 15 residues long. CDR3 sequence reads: CASRQAGGLYNEQFF. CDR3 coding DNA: TGTGCCAGCAGACAAGCGGGGGGCCTTTACAATGAGCAGTTCTTC.

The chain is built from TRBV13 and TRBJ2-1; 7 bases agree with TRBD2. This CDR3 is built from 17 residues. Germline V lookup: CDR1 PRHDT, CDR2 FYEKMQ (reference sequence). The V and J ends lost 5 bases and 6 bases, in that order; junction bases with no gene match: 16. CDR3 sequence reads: CASSHGGYGGVSNEQFF. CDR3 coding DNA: TGTGCCAGCAGCCACGGGGGGTACGGGGGTGTGAGCAATGAGCAGTTCTTC.

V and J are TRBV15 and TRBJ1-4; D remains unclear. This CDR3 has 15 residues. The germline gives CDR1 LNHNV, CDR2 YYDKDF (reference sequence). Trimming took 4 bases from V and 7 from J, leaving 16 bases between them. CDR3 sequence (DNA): TGTGCCACCAGCACAAAAGGGAGAGCGGGTGAAAAACTGTTTTTT. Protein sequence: CATSTKGRAGEKLFF. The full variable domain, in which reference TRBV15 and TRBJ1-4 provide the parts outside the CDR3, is DAMVIQNPRYQVTQFGKPVTLSCSQTLNHNVMYWYQQKSSQAPKLLFHYYDKDFNNEADTPDNFQSRRPNTSFCFLDIRSPGLGDTAMYLCATSTKGRAGEKLFFGSGTQLSVL.

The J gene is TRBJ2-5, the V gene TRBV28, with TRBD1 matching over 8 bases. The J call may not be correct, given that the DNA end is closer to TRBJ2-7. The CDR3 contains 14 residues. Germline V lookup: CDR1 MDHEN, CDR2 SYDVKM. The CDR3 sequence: CASSIQGGRYEQYF. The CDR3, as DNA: TGTGCCAGCAGTATACAGGGGGGTCGCTACGAGCAGTACTTC.

The DNA for the CDR3 is TGTGCCAGCAGCTCCAATGGGCGCGGGGAGCAGTACTTC. Translating it yields CASSSNGRGEQYF. The chain recombines TRBV7-3 with TRBJ2-7, with a weak D call TRBD2 (5 bases). Trimming cost V 4 bases and J 7 bases, with 14 bases left between them. The CDR3 extends over 13 amino acids. Germline CDR1 and CDR2: SGHTA and FQGTGA. The entire variable domain, with the rest obtained from reference TRBV7-3 and TRBJ2-7, is as follows: GAGVSQTPSNKVTEKGKYVELRCDPISGHTALYWYRQSLGQGPEFLIYFQGTGAADDSGLPNDRFFAVRPEGSVSTLKIQRTERGDSAVYLCASSSNGRGEQYFGPGTRLTVT.